The sequence of this TCR beta chain was determined in a study of T cell changes during pregnancy in multiple sclerosis. CDR3 length equals 12 residues. Germline V gene data show CDR1 as MGHDK and CDR2 as SYGVNS. V gave up 3 bases and J gave up 2 bases, with 3 bases separating them. Generated by immunoSEQ multiplex PCR, the TCRdb table keeps only in-frame clones and is missing some. The table includes around 8,400 clones, 85% to 90% detected once. The chain combines TRBV25-1 with TRBJ2-3; D uncertain. The sequences come from CD8+ T cells from peripheral blood mononuclear cells, collected in the first trimester of pregnancy. This clonotype was sampled from a female donor in good health, enrolled as a control in a pregnancy study. The CDR3 region has the DNA TGTGCCAGCAGTGATCTCACAGATACGCAGTATTTT. As protein: CASSDLTDTQYF.